The rows below give T cell receptor beta chains drawn from one sample of a study of blood T cell repertoires in COVID-19. Libraries were prepared by immunoSEQ multiplex PCR; TCRdb keeps only in-frame clonotypes and omits some of them. The repertoire holds roughly 360,000 clones, about four fifths seen once, with approximately 5% in the top ten. Sequenced input: PBMCs or T cells enriched from blood (not recorded which). The source is a woman in her forties or fifties who had recovered from COVID-19. CDR3s include the opening cysteine and the closing phenylalanine or tryptophan. D genes are given only for firm matches. For some rows the clone size is stated as once, few or many, or as a class when expanded; others skip it.

>NA|TRBV30|TRBD1|TRBJ1-6
TGTGCCTGGAGGACAGGGTGGGATTCACCCCTCCACTTT
CAWRTGWDSPLHF
>NA|TRBV19|NA|TRBJ1-2
TGTGCCAGTAGTACCGGCGGGGCCTCGAGCTATGGCTACACCTTC
CASSTGGASSYGYTF
>NA|TRBV27|NA|TRBJ1-2
TGTGCCAGCAGTACATACCCGGGAGGAAGGGATGGCTACACCTTC
CASSTYPGGRDGYTF
>NA|TRBV7-2|TRBD1|TRBJ1-6
TGTGCCAGCAGCTTGCCGGGACAGGGTCAAACGGCCCTCCACTTT
CASSLPGQGQTALHF
>NA|TRBV5-1|NA|TRBJ2-1
TGCGCCAGCAGCTTGGCCCGGGAGAACTACAATGAGCAGTTCTTC
CASSLARENYNEQFF
>NA|TRBV7-2|TRBD2|TRBJ2-1
TGTGCCAGCAGCTCGGGGGCGGGAGGGAGCGTAGATGAGCAGTTCTTC
CASSSGAGGSVDEQFF
>NA|TRBV24-1|TRBD1|TRBJ2-1
TGTGCCACCAGTGATTCCGGACAGGAATACTACAATGAGCAGTTCTTC
CATSDSGQEYYNEQFF
>NA|TRBV9|NA|TRBJ1-2
TGTGCCAGCAGCGTAGTGGCGGGGCAGGTCTCTGGCTACACCTTC
CASSVVAGQVSGYTF
>NA|TRBV30|NA|TRBJ1-1
TGTGCCTGGAGTTATGACAGCGGGGGCACTGAAGCTTTCTTT
CAWSYDSGGTEAFF
>NA|TRBV19|TRBD2|TRBJ2-7
TGTGCCAGTAGTACCTCGATAGCGGGAGGGGACTACGAGCAGTACTTC
CASSTSIAGGDYEQYF
>NA|TRBV18|NA|TRBJ1-1
TGTGCCAGCTCACCCGGGATGAACACTGAAGCTTTCTTT
CASSPGMNTEAFF
>NA|TRBV13|TRBD2|TRBJ2-3
TGTGCCAGCAGCTTAGAAGCGGGAGAAGATACGCAGTATTTT
CASSLEAGEDTQYF
>NA|TRBV5-4|NA|TRBJ2-5
TGTGCCAGCAGCTCCCAGAGGCAGCAAGAGACCCAGTACTTC
CASSSQRQQETQYF
>NA|TRBV30|NA|TRBJ1-6
TGTGCCTGGAGTACCGACCTAGGACAGCCCTATAATTCACCCCTCCACTTT
CAWSTDLGQPYNSPLHF
>NA|TRBV6-2/TRBV6-3|TRBD1|TRBJ1-2
TGTGCCAGCAGTCTTACCGGGACAGGTGTCCAGTATGGCTACACCTTC
CASSLTGTGVQYGYTF
>NA|TRBV25-1|NA|TRBJ2-1
TGTGCCAGCAGTCAGAGGAAAGAGCAGTTCTTC
CASSQRKEQFF
>NA|TRBV4-1|TRBD1|TRBJ1-1
TGCGCCAGCAGCCTATCCGGGACAGGGGGCTTGAACACTGAAGCTTTCTTT
CASSLSGTGGLNTEAFF
>once|TRBV6-5|NA|TRBJ1-2
TGTGCCAGCAAATCGCCCCGGGGCTACACCTTC
CASKSPRGYTF
>once|TRBV11-3|TRBD1|TRBJ1-1
TGTGCCAGCAGCGGACCCACAGGGGCGATCCACACTGAAGCTTTCTTT
CASSGPTGAIHTEAFF
>NA|TRBV6-1|NA|TRBJ1-5
TGTGCCAGCAGTGAAGCGCTTCGGGGTTTCCAGCATTTT
CASSEALRGFQHF
>NA|TRBV10-3|TRBD1|TRBJ1-2
TGTGCCATCAGTGAACCGAGCAATCGACAGGGGAACTATGGCTACACCTTC
CAISEPSNRQGNYGYTF
>NA|TRBV5-4|TRBD2|TRBJ2-2
TGTGCCAGCAGGTTGGACCCGGGGGGGTCAGACACCGGGGAGCTGTTTTTT
CASRLDPGGSDTGELFF
>few|TRBV7-2|NA|TRBJ1-2
TGTGCCAGCAGCTTGGGAGGGGTGGATGGCTACACCTTC
CASSLGGVDGYTF
>NA|TRBV4-3|TRBD2|TRBJ2-1
TGCGCCAGCAGCCAAGGGGGACTAGCGGGGGGATACAATGAGCAGTTCTTC
CASSQGGLAGGYNEQFF
>NA|TRBV30|TRBD1|TRBJ1-5
TGTGCCTGGAGCAGGGGGTCAGGCAATCAGCCCCAGCATTTT
CAWSRGSGNQPQHF
>NA|TRBV5-6|TRBD1|TRBJ1-3
TGTGCCAGCAGCCAGGGGACGACAGGGCTCGGAAACACCATATATTTT
CASSQGTTGLGNTIYF
>NA|TRBV7-9|TRBD1|TRBJ1-2
TGTGCCAGCAGCTTAAGGCAGGGGGTGAGTGGCTACACCTTC
CASSLRQGVSGYTF
>NA|TRBV30|NA|TRBJ1-1
TGTGCCTGGAGCCGAGGGATTGAAGCTTTCTTT
CAWSRGIEAFF
>once|TRBV6-5|TRBD1|TRBJ2-1
TGTGCCAGCAGCCAGGGACAGGGGGCGTGGAATGAGCAGTTCTTC
CASSQGQGAWNEQFF
>NA|TRBV18|NA|TRBJ2-5
TGTGCCAGCTCACCTAACTCCATGTACCAAGAGACCCAGTACTTC
CASSPNSMYQETQYF
>NA|TRBV19|NA|TRBJ1-1
TGTGCCAGTAGTGTTCGACAGCTGAACACTGAAGCTTTCTTT
CASSVRQLNTEAFF
>few|TRBV4-2|TRBD2|TRBJ2-2
TGTGCCAGCACCCAGGGTAGCGGGAAGAACACCGGGGAGCTGTTTTTT
CASTQGSGKNTGELFF
>NA|TRBV3-1/TRBV3-2|NA|TRBJ1-1
TGTGCCAGCAGCCAAGGAGTTAACACTGAAGCTTTCTTT
CASSQGVNTEAFF
>few|TRBV6-2/TRBV6-3|NA|TRBJ2-1
TGTGCCAGCAGTTACCCTTGGCCGGGGGTGAAGTTCTTC
CASSYPWPGVKFF
>NA|TRBV5-1|NA|TRBJ1-1
TGCGCCAGCAGCTTGAGTAGTGCGGGCACTGAAGCTTTCTTT
CASSLSSAGTEAFF
>few|TRBV10-3|TRBD2|TRBJ2-1
TGTGCCATCAGTGATACGGGACTAGCCCGCAATGAGCAGTTCTTC
CAISDTGLARNEQFF
>NA|TRBV18|TRBD1|TRBJ1-2
TGTGCCAGCTCGTCTGGGACAGGGTTTATGGTTAACTATGGCTACACCTTC
CASSSGTGFMVNYGYTF
>NA|TRBV18|TRBD1|TRBJ2-2
TGTGCCAGCTCACCACCGAGAGGGACAGAGGCGAACACCGGGGAGCTGTTTTTT
CASSPPRGTEANTGELFF
>NA|TRBV5-1|NA|TRBJ1-4
TGCGCCAGCAGCTTGGACAGGGTTGAAAAACTGTTTTTT
CASSLDRVEKLFF
>NA|TRBV6-2/TRBV6-3|TRBD2|TRBJ2-3
TGTGCCAGCAGTTACTCGTTGGTAGCGGGGGCCTTCAGGCCCACAGATACGCAGTATTTT
CASSYSLVAGAFRPTDTQYF
>once|TRBV29-1|NA|TRBJ1-1
TGCAGCGTTGAACCCTCCGGACAAATGAACACTGAAGCTTTCTTT
CSVEPSGQMNTEAFF
>NA|TRBV7-9|NA|TRBJ2-1
TGTGCCAGCAGCTTAGCGGGCGGGATCTACAATGAGCAGTTCTTC
CASSLAGGIYNEQFF
>NA|TRBV6-5|NA|TRBJ2-2
TGTGCCAGCAGTTACAGTAGCGGGAACACCGGGGAGCTGTTTTTT
CASSYSSGNTGELFF
>NA|TRBV4-2|NA|TRBJ1-2
TGTGCCAGCAGCCAAATGAATCAGGGACACGCTGGCTACACCTTC
CASSQMNQGHAGYTF
>NA|TRBV3-1/TRBV3-2|NA|TRBJ1-5
TGTGCCAGCAGCCAATCCCTCCGCGGTAATCAGCCCCAGCATTTT
CASSQSLRGNQPQHF
>NA|TRBV7-9|NA|TRBJ1-1
TGTGCCAGCAGCTTAGTGCGACAGTACACTGAAGCTTTCTTT
CASSLVRQYTEAFF
>NA|TRBV6-1|NA|TRBJ1-2
TGTGCCAGCAGTGAAGCGCATGCAGGGAACTATGGCTACACCTTC
CASSEAHAGNYGYTF
>NA|TRBV5-4|NA|TRBJ1-6
TGTGCCAGCAGCCCAGGGGTTTCCTATAATTCACCCCTCCACTTT
CASSPGVSYNSPLHF